This TCR beta chain was identified in a study of cytomegalovirus exposure and HLA in healthy donors. Study-level results: It was reportedly the case that the classifier diagnosed cytomegalovirus status with high specificity and sensitivity.

Note on this clone: As yet, its antigen is unknown.

PCR amplification relied on 60 Vbeta primers (plus 13 Jbeta primers). Sequenced by immunoSEQ multiplex PCR; TCRdb stores in-frame clones only, minus some. Seen here are 100,000 to 130,000 clones, 82% observed once, and the top ten hold less than 3%. The CDR3 covers 16 residues. Trimming cost V 0 bases and J 6 bases; bases outside gene matches: 7. Germline V gene data show CDR1 as LGHNA and CDR2 as YNFKEQ. The receptor was derived from a man aged 25-45 years in good health and CMV-seropositive. Sequencing input: PBMCs. The chain joins TRBV4-2 to TRBJ2-1; 8 bases align to TRBD1. The CDR3 coding sequence is TGTGCCAGCAGCCAAGATGAGAGACAGGGGTTCAATGAGCAGTTCTTC. Translation: CASSQDERQGFNEQFF.